The 25 T cell receptor beta chains in this list originate from one sample, sequenced in a study of shared clonotypes between healthy human individuals. Sequencing used immunoSEQ multiplex PCR; TCRdb keeps in-frame clones, though not all of them. The top ten hold 0.37% of the sample, which has roughly 2,300,000 clones, around 90% seen once. Sequencing was performed on naive CD4+ T cells from PBMCs. This sample's subset: CD45RA+ positively selected. The receptors stem from a man between 18 and 29 years old in good health. Some clones in this sample may be carry-over from other donors' samples.

In its sample, this clone was seen once. This chain joins TRBV11-2 and TRBJ2-1, with TRBD2 identical over 7 bases. The CDR3 totals 15 residues. The germline gives CDR1 SGHAT, CDR2 FQNNGV. V was pared by 6 bases and J by 2 bases, with 7 bases of the junction left unmatched. The CDR3 DNA reads as TGTGCCAGCAGGGACATGGGAGGGACCTACAATGAGCAGTTCTTC. This gives the protein CASRDMGGTYNEQFF.

The V and J genes are TRBV30 and TRBJ1-3, with a possible D match to TRBD1 (6 bases). The CDR3 loop spans 15 amino acids. Trimming removed 4 bases from V and 0 bases from J, with 13 bases in between. The V gene's germline CDR1 is GTSNPN and CDR2 SVGIG (reference sequence). The CDR3, as DNA: TGTGCCTGGACCCCAGGGGCCAACTCTGGAAACACCATATATTTT. Translation gives CAWTPGANSGNTIYF.

The genes are TRBV5-4 and TRBJ2-7, with 7 bases matching TRBD2. Trimming at V came to 0 bases and at J to 6 bases, leaving 6 bases not matched to a gene. Germline values: CDR1 SGHNT, CDR2 YYREEE (reference sequence). There are 14 residues in the CDR3. The CDR3 region has the DNA TGTGCCAGCAGCTTGGGTAGGACTAGTGGCGAGCAGTACTTC. It encodes CASSLGRTSGEQYF.

The chain employs TRBV15 and TRBJ1-5, with a weak D call TRBD1 (5 bases). This CDR3 has 14 amino acids. V lost 3 bases, J lost 9 bases, and 15 bases lay in between. Germline V lookup: CDR1 LNHNV, CDR2 YYDKDF (reference sequence). The CDR3 DNA sequence: TGTGCCACCAGCAGGGGGCCTACCACGCGGCCCCAGCATTTT. This encodes CATSRGPTTRPQHF.

This sequence joins TRBV11-2 and TRBJ2-7, with D unresolved. The V end was cut by 5 bases, the J end by 3 bases, with 8 bases between. Per the germline V gene, CDR1 is SGHAT and CDR2 is FQNNGV. The CDR3 extends over 12 amino acids. DNA of the CDR3: TGTGCCAGCAGCAGGGCTTTCTACGAGCAGTACTTC. Translated, it gives CASSRAFYEQYF.

The rearrangement joins TRBV18 to TRBJ2-3, with D uncertain. Germline V gene data show CDR1 as KGHSH and CDR2 as LQKENI. Between the trimmed V and J ends, which lost 1 base and 6 bases, there was a span of 11 bases. CDR3 length: 14 residues. In nucleotides, the CDR3 is TGTGCCAGCTCACCACTCCCCGCCTCGGATACGCAGTATTTT. It is translated as CASSPLPASDTQYF.

This sequence joins TRBV7-8 and TRBJ2-1; 16 bases match TRBD2. The CDR3 is 19 amino acids. Trimming took 5 bases from V and 5 from J; bases not matched to a gene: 12. The germline V gene encodes CDR1 SGHVS and CDR2 FQNEAQ. The CDR3: CASSRTGTSGRGSNNEQFF. The CDR3 region has the DNA TGTGCCAGCAGCAGAACGGGGACTAGCGGGAGGGGGAGTAACAATGAGCAGTTCTTC.

The V and J genes are TRBV5-1 and TRBJ2-3; 11 bases agree with TRBD2. The V gene's germline CDR1 is SGHRS and CDR2 YFSETQ. The CDR3 contains 18 residues. The V segment lost 3 bases and the J segment 3 bases; nucleotides outside the gene matches: 12. CDR3 nucleotides: TGCGCCAGCAGCTCGCACCCACTAGCGGGAGTCGGTACAGATACGCAGTATTTT. This encodes CASSSHPLAGVGTDTQYF.

This clone appeared once. The chain recombines TRBV9 with TRBJ2-1; D might be TRBD1 (5 bases). The CDR3 is 16 amino acids. V shed 0 bases and J shed 2 bases, with 12 bases lying between them. Germline assignment: CDR1 SGDLS and CDR2 YYNGEE. CDR3 nucleotide sequence: TGTGCCAGCAGCGTAGAGCAGGGAAGGGCCTACAATGAGCAGTTCTTC. It codes for CASSVEQGRAYNEQFF.

The chain is built from TRBV15 and TRBJ1-5, with TRBD1 as a possible D gene (6 bases). CDR1 LNHNV and CDR2 YYDKDF come from the germline V gene (reference sequence). V dropped 0 bases and J dropped 2 bases, with 17 bases sitting between them. There are 18 residues in the CDR3. The CDR3 spells CATSRDHGGGLGNQPQHF. CDR3 DNA sequence: TGTGCCACCAGCAGAGATCACGGGGGCGGGTTGGGCAATCAGCCCCAGCATTTT.

As regards this clone: The same CDR3 also results from other DNA sequences found in this sample. The genes are TRBV5-1 and TRBJ1-5, with D hard to call. The CDR3 runs 14 residues. CDR1 and CDR2 from the germline V gene are SGHRS and YFSETQ. V gave up 0 bases and J gave up 2 bases, with 6 bases separating them. CDR3 DNA: TGCGCCAGCAGCTTGGACTTTGGCAATCAGCCCCAGCATTTT. Translating gives CASSLDFGNQPQHF.

V is TRBV18 and J is TRBJ2-2; D ambiguous. V lost 2 bases and J lost 3, with 13 bases in between. The CDR3 covers 16 residues. CDR1 and CDR2 from the germline V gene are KGHSH and LQKENI. The CDR3 DNA reads as TGTGCCAGCTCACCAGTAGGGCGCCTAGACACCGGGGAGCTGTTTTTT. Translation gives CASSPVGRLDTGELFF.

This chain joins TRBV6-6 and TRBJ1-2; D gene ambiguous. This CDR3 has 14 amino acids. Trimming shortened V by 7 bases and J by 0 bases, and 12 bases separated the two germline ends. CDR1 and CDR2 from the germline V gene are MNHNY and SVGAGI (reference sequence). The CDR3 reads CASNERAPNYGYTF. The CDR3 DNA reads TGTGCCAGCAATGAGAGGGCCCCTAACTATGGCTACACCTTC.

This clone occurred once. The chain recombines TRBV27 with TRBJ2-2; 8 bases are a match to TRBD1. After removal of 1 base from V and 5 bases from J, the junction contained 6 bases not matched to a gene. CDR1 MNHEY and CDR2 SMNVEV come from the germline V gene (reference sequence). The CDR3 runs to 16 residues. CDR3 sequence: CASSLFSRGLTGELFF. In DNA, the CDR3 is TGTGCCAGCAGTTTATTCTCCAGGGGGCTTACCGGGGAGCTGTTTTTT.

The J gene is TRBJ1-1, the V gene TRBV7-3, with a weak D call TRBD1 (5 bases). CDR3 length: 16 amino acids. The V gene's germline CDR1 is SGHTA and CDR2 FQGTGA. Trimming left V 5 bases short and J 5 bases short, with 21 bases between. The CDR3 loop reads CASSPLGRGAGTEAFF. The CDR3 nucleotides are TGTGCCAGCAGCCCGCTGGGGAGGGGCGCGGGGACTGAAGCTTTCTTT.

This clone was seen only a few times. This CDR3 is also generated by other DNA sequences in the sample. J is TRBJ1-2 and V is TRBV9; TRBD1 might be the D (5 bases). The V gene lost 3 bases and the J gene lost 6 bases, with 15 bases spanning the gap. The germline gives CDR1 SGDLS, CDR2 YYNGEE. This CDR3 contains 14 residues. CDR3 region: CASSGPGQGDGYTF. The CDR3 coding sequence is TGTGCCAGCAGCGGGCCCGGGCAGGGCGATGGCTACACCTTC. The entire variable domain, with the rest obtained from reference TRBV9 and TRBJ1-2, is as follows: DSGVTQTPKHLITATGQRVTLRCSPRSGDLSVYWYQQSLDQGLQFLIQYYNGEERAKGNILERFSAQQFPDLHSELNLSSLELGDSALYFCASSGPGQGDGYTFGSGTRLTVV.

The V call is TRBV6-5, the J call TRBJ1-3; possibly TRBD1 for D (6 bases). Germline-derived CDR1 and CDR2 are MNHEY and SVGAGI. This CDR3 has 15 amino acids. Trimming removed 1 base from V and 2 bases from J, with 9 bases in between. The CDR3 sequence is CASSYFGGPGNTIYF. The CDR3 DNA reads TGTGCCAGCAGTTACTTCGGGGGGCCTGGAAACACCATATATTTT.

About this clone: This specimen includes other DNA sequences encoding the same CDR3. The CDR3 here is CASSQGFFNEQFF. The CDR3 DNA reads TGTGCCAGCAGCCAAGGCTTCTTCAATGAGCAGTTCTTC. The chain uses TRBV14 and TRBJ2-1, with D unclear. Between the trimmed V and J ends, which lost 1 base and 6 bases, there was a span of 7 bases. The germline V gene encodes CDR1 SGHDN and CDR2 FVKESK. CDR3 length: 13 residues. The complete variable domain, with remaining parts taken from reference TRBV14 and TRBJ2-1, reads EAGVTQFPSHSVIEKGQTVTLRCDPISGHDNLYWYRRVMGKEIKFLLHFVKESKQDESGMPNNRFLAERTGGTYSTLKVQPAELEDSGVYFCASSQGFFNEQFFGPGTRLTVL.

The CDR3 DNA reads as TGTGCTAGTGGTTTGGATGCCCCGGGACAGCAAGAGACCCAGTACTTC. Translation gives CASGLDAPGQQETQYF. The chain combines TRBV12-5 with TRBJ2-5; TRBD1 aligns across 7 bases. This CDR3 comprises 16 residues. Germline CDR1 is LGHNT and CDR2 is FRNRAP. V was pared by 1 base and J by 2 bases, with 7 bases of the junction left unmatched.

The CDR3 is CASSPPGQGYQETQYF. Here the CDR3 DNA reads TGTGCCAGCTCACCACCGGGACAGGGGTACCAAGAGACCCAGTACTTC. The gene calls are TRBV18 and TRBJ2-5, with TRBD1 identical over 10 bases. Per the germline V gene, CDR1 is KGHSH and CDR2 is LQKENI. The ends lost 0 bases at V and 0 bases at J; junction bases unmatched: 1. The CDR3 runs 16 residues.

The rearrangement links TRBV19 to TRBJ1-5; 10 bases are a match to TRBD1. There are 16 residues in the CDR3. Per germline, CDR1 LNHDA and CDR2 SQIVND (reference sequence). The junction had 4 bases not matched to a gene; V was cut back by 5 bases and J by 0 bases. This CDR3 reads CASSSGQGVSNQPQHF. For the CDR3, the DNA is TGTGCCAGTAGTTCAGGACAGGGGGTTAGCAATCAGCCCCAGCATTTT.

The V and J genes are TRBV5-6 and TRBJ2-5; 7 bases agree with TRBD2. The length of the CDR3 is 15 residues. The germline gives CDR1 SGHDT, CDR2 YYEEEE. V shed 0 bases and J 4 bases; nucleotides not matched to a gene: 6. The CDR3 loop is CASSLDVGRGETQYF. CDR3 nucleotides: TGTGCCAGCAGCTTGGACGTAGGGAGGGGAGAGACCCAGTACTTC.

The rearrangement links TRBV5-1 to TRBJ2-6; a possible D gene is TRBD1 (5 bases). This CDR3 has 17 residues. Trimming took off 5 bases at V and 0 bases at J, with 15 bases between the two ends. Germline V CDR1 and CDR2: SGHRS, YFSETQ. The CDR3 is CASSSGAPISGANVLTF. The CDR3 DNA reads TGCGCCAGCAGTTCTGGGGCCCCGATCTCTGGGGCCAACGTCCTGACTTTC.

The chain uses TRBV28 and TRBJ1-5; TRBD1 aligns across 11 bases. V trimming: 8 bases; J trimming: 6 bases; junction bases outside the gene matches: 21. CDR1 is MDHEN and CDR2 is SYDVKM in the germline V gene. The CDR3 is 19 residues long. CDR3 sequence reads: CASRLYGTGGVTRGQPQHF. The CDR3, as DNA: TGTGCCAGCCGCCTGTACGGGACAGGGGGAGTTACAAGGGGTCAGCCCCAGCATTTT.

The genes are TRBV5-1 and TRBJ2-2, with TRBD2 identical over 14 bases. Per germline, CDR1 SGHRS and CDR2 YFSETQ. With V trimmed by 5 bases and J by 6 bases, 3 bases remained unmatched. The CDR3 length is 15 residues. The DNA of the CDR3 is TGCGCCAGCAGGGGACTAGCGGGAGCGGCCGGGGAGCTGTTTTTT. This gives the protein CASRGLAGAAGELFF.